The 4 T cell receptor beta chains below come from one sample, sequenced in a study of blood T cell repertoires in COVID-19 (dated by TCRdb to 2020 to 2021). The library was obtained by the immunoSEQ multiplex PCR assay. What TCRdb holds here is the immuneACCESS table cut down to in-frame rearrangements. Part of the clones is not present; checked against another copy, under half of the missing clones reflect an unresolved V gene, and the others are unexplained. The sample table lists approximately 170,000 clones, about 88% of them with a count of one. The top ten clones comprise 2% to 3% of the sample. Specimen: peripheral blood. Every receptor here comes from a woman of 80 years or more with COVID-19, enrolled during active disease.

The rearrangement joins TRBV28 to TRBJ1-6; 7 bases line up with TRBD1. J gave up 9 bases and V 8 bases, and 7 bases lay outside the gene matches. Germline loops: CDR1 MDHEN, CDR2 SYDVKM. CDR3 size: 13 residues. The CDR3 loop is CASDLQGISPLHF. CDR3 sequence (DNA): TGTGCCAGCGATTTACAGGGGATTTCACCCCTCCACTTT.

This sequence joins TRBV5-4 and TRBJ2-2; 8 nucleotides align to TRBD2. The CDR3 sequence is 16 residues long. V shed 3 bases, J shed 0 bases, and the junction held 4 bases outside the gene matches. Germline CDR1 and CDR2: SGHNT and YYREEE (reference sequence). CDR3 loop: CASSSPSGSNTGELFF. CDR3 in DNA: TGTGCCAGCAGCTCGCCTAGCGGGTCGAACACCGGGGAGCTGTTTTTT. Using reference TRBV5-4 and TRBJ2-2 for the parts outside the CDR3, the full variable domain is ETGVTQSPTHLIKTRGQQVTLRCSSQSGHNTVSWYQQALGQGPQFIFQYYREEENGRGNFPPRFSGLQFPNYSSELNVNALELDDSALYLCASSSPSGSNTGELFFGEGSRLTVL.

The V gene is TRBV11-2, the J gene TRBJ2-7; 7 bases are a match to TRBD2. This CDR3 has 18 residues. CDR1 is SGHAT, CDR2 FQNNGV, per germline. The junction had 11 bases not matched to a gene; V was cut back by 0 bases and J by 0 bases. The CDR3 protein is CASSLDLVGRTSSYEQYF. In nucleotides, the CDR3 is TGTGCCAGCAGCTTAGATCTGGTCGGGAGGACGAGCTCCTACGAGCAGTACTTC.

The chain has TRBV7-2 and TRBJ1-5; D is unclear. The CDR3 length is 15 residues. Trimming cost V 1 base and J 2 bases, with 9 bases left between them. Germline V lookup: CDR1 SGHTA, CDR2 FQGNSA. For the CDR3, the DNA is TGTGCCAGCAGCTTAGTAAGCGATGGCAATCAGCCCCAGCATTTT. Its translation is CASSLVSDGNQPQHF.